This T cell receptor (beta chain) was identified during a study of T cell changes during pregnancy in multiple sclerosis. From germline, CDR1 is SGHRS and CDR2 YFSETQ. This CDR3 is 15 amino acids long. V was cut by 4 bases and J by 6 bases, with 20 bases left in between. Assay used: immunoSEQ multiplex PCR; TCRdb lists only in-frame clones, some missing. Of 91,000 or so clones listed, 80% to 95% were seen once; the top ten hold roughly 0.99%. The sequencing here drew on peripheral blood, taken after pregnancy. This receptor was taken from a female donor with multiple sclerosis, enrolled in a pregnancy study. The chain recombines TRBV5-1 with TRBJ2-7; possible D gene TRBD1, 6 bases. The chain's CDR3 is CASSPGGQKGIEQYF. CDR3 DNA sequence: TGCGCCAGCAGCCCCGGAGGACAGAAAGGTATCGAGCAGTACTTC. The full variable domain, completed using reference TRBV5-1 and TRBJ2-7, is KAGVTQTPRYLIKTRGQQVTLSCSPISGHRSVSWYQQTPGQGLQFLFEYFSETQRNKGNFPGRFSGRQFSNSRSEMNVSTLELGDSALYLCASSPGGQKGIEQYFGPGTRLTVT.